This TCR beta chain emerged from a study of post-analysis software for immune sequencing data. Study observations and caveats: People with multiple sclerosis had a significantly lower normalized Chao1 diversity than controls did. Included in a set of 5 or 6 TRBV segments more frequent in patients than controls were TRBV5-6, TRBV5-1 and TRBV20-1.

In this sample, this clonotype turned up a few times. Its target is unknown. Each TCR beta cDNA library carried unique molecular identifiers. The T cell input of about 0.85 to 10 million gave about half a million cDNA molecules. From the PCR reads, TCRdb called clonotypes with MiXCR, one entry per CDR3 protein. In the table there are some 450,000 distinct CDR3 sequences, under 55% of which are singletons. The CDR3 is made up of 15 amino acids. V dropped 7 bases and J dropped 4; count of bases not matched to a gene: 6. CDR1 is MNHNS, CDR2 SASEGT, per germline. V is TRBV6-1 and J is TRBJ2-6; 8 bases align to TRBD1. The receptor's source is a girl aged 5-17 years with multiple sclerosis. Source material: blood. Here the CDR3 DNA reads TGTGCCAGCATCCCCCGGGACAGGGGGGCCAACGTCCTGACTTTC. Translation gives CASIPRDRGANVLTF.